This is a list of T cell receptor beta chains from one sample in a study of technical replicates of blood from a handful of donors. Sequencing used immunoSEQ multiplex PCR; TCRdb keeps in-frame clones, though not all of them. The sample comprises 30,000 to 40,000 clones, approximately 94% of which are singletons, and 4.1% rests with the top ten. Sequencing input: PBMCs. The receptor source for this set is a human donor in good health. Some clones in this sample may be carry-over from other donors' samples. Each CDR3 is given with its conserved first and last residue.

CDR3 protein: CASTAWPAGEETQYF
CDR3 length: 15
V gene: TRBV11-2
J gene: TRBJ2-5

CDR3 protein: CAWSEGAYGYTF
CDR3 length: 12
V gene: TRBV30
J gene: TRBJ1-2

CDR3 protein: CASSYSKGEGSPLHF
CDR3 length: 15
V gene: TRBV6-5
J gene: TRBJ1-6

CDR3 protein: CASHREGGAFF
CDR3 length: 11
V gene: TRBV7-9
J gene: TRBJ1-1

CDR3 protein: CASSQDDLAGRNEQFF
CDR3 length: 16
V gene: TRBV4-2
J gene: TRBJ2-1

CDR3 protein: CASSWTGLQETQYF
CDR3 length: 14
V gene: TRBV5-5
J gene: TRBJ2-5

CDR3 protein: CASSDSGRIYEQYF
CDR3 length: 14
V gene: TRBV2
J gene: TRBJ2-7

CDR3 protein: CASSTYRGKRGSPLHF
CDR3 length: 16
V gene: TRBV27
J gene: TRBJ1-6

CDR3 protein: CASGSSYEQYF
CDR3 length: 11
V gene: TRBV12-5
J gene: TRBJ2-7

CDR3 protein: CASSFPTGGKRKKLFF
CDR3 length: 16
V gene: TRBV6-5
J gene: TRBJ1-4

CDR3 protein: CASSAGGGETQYF
CDR3 length: 13
V gene: TRBV2
J gene: TRBJ2-5

CDR3 protein: CASSLGGGLAGGTEQFF
CDR3 length: 17
V gene: TRBV13
J gene: TRBJ2-1

CDR3 protein: CASRPGTSGRETQYF
CDR3 length: 15
V gene: TRBV10-2
J gene: TRBJ2-5

CDR3 protein: CASSKQRGIYEQYF
CDR3 length: 14
V gene: TRBV6-5
J gene: TRBJ2-7

CDR3 protein: CASSPGLAGTGELFF
CDR3 length: 15
V gene: TRBV7-3
J gene: TRBJ2-2

CDR3 protein: CASENRDRSSYEQYF
CDR3 length: 15
V gene: TRBV6-4
J gene: TRBJ2-7

CDR3 protein: CASSDRSGGWETQYF
CDR3 length: 15
V gene: TRBV2
J gene: TRBJ2-5

CDR3 protein: CASSLYGGSNEQFF
CDR3 length: 14
V gene: TRBV11-3
J gene: TRBJ2-1

CDR3 protein: CASSKDRNYGYTF
CDR3 length: 13
V gene: TRBV19
J gene: TRBJ1-2

CDR3 protein: CAISELANQPQHF
CDR3 length: 13
V gene: TRBV10-3
J gene: TRBJ1-5

CDR3 protein: CASGERGGLNEQFF
CDR3 length: 14
V gene: TRBV2
J gene: TRBJ2-1

CDR3 protein: CASSPTGLGGYNEQFF
CDR3 length: 16
V gene: TRBV9
J gene: TRBJ2-1

CDR3 protein: CASSEGRWEQYF
CDR3 length: 12
V gene: TRBV2
J gene: TRBJ2-7

CDR3 protein: CASREIAGVEQYF
CDR3 length: 13
V gene: TRBV27
J gene: TRBJ2-7

CDR3 protein: CAWSVLGQGAIGELFF
CDR3 length: 16
V gene: TRBV30
J gene: TRBJ2-2

CDR3 protein: CASSQDGTGTYEQYF
CDR3 length: 15
V gene: TRBV4-3
J gene: TRBJ2-7

CDR3 protein: CASSLTGFGEQYF
CDR3 length: 13
V gene: TRBV11-2
J gene: TRBJ2-7

CDR3 protein: CASSQDRRGSSYEQYF
CDR3 length: 16
V gene: TRBV4-3
J gene: TRBJ2-7

CDR3 protein: CASSLRWQETQYF
CDR3 length: 13
V gene: TRBV9
J gene: TRBJ2-5

CDR3 protein: CASSFPRGARAEAFF
CDR3 length: 15
V gene: TRBV6-1
J gene: TRBJ1-1

CDR3 protein: CASSPGQGSHEQYF
CDR3 length: 14
V gene: TRBV6-5
J gene: TRBJ2-7

CDR3 protein: CASSLGETSSGYTF
CDR3 length: 14
V gene: TRBV5-1
J gene: TRBJ1-2

CDR3 protein: CASSLDVRVNTGELFF
CDR3 length: 16
V gene: TRBV5-8
J gene: TRBJ2-2

CDR3 protein: CAWIWKGANGYTF
CDR3 length: 13
V gene: TRBV30
J gene: TRBJ1-2

CDR3 protein: CASKELETQYF
CDR3 length: 11
V gene: TRBV6-1
J gene: TRBJ2-5

CDR3 protein: CASSQDRSGNTIYF
CDR3 length: 14
V gene: TRBV4-3
J gene: TRBJ1-3

CDR3 protein: CASRWESEGGEAFF
CDR3 length: 14
V gene: TRBV7-9
J gene: TRBJ1-1

CDR3 protein: CASSSTRGRGTQYF
CDR3 length: 14
V gene: TRBV5-1
J gene: TRBJ2-5

CDR3 protein: CASSIQTGDYGYTF
CDR3 length: 14
V gene: TRBV19
J gene: TRBJ1-2

CDR3 protein: CASSVVASSYNEQFF
CDR3 length: 15
V gene: TRBV7-6
J gene: TRBJ2-1

CDR3 protein: CASSPDRDYEKLFF
CDR3 length: 14
V gene: TRBV6-5
J gene: TRBJ1-4

CDR3 protein: CASSLMGHEGETQYF
CDR3 length: 15
V gene: TRBV5-1
J gene: TRBJ2-5

CDR3 protein: CASKGWQAYEQYF
CDR3 length: 13
V gene: TRBV6-5
J gene: TRBJ2-7

CDR3 protein: CASSLDARGIHEQYF
CDR3 length: 15
V gene: TRBV5-6
J gene: TRBJ2-7

CDR3 protein: CASSLARQAPGTF
CDR3 length: 13
V gene: TRBV7-2
J gene: TRBJ1-2

CDR3 protein: CASRRGVNDRQETQYF
CDR3 length: 16
V gene: TRBV5-8
J gene: TRBJ2-5

CDR3 protein: CATSRDTDSSGNTIYF
CDR3 length: 16
V gene: TRBV15
J gene: TRBJ1-3

CDR3 protein: CASSVSSGTYEQYF
CDR3 length: 14
V gene: TRBV9
J gene: TRBJ2-7

CDR3 protein: CATSRSWAGGEQYF
CDR3 length: 14
V gene: TRBV15
J gene: TRBJ2-7

CDR3 protein: CASSNTGAEAFF
CDR3 length: 12
V gene: TRBV28
J gene: TRBJ1-1

CDR3 protein: CAIRLPSYEQYF
CDR3 length: 12
V gene: TRBV6-1
J gene: TRBJ2-7

CDR3 protein: CAWSVRNIQYF
CDR3 length: 11
V gene: TRBV30
J gene: TRBJ2-4

CDR3 protein: CASSQSGGAGEKLFF
CDR3 length: 15
V gene: TRBV7-9
J gene: TRBJ1-4